These 3 T cell receptor beta chains were sequenced from one sample in a study of OX40 agonist ivuxolimab in advanced cancers. Libraries were prepared by immunoSEQ multiplex PCR; TCRdb keeps only in-frame clonotypes and omits some of them. In the table there are roughly 54,000 clones, roughly four fifths of which are singletons. The sample consisted of CD4+ or CD8+ T cells sorted from blood, taken in a trial of the OX40 agonist ivuxolimab. All receptors come from an adult with an advanced solid tumor such as melanoma, head and neck, liver or kidney cancer.

The chain carries TRBV6-1 and TRBJ1-1, with D possibly TRBD1 on 6 matching bases. Between the trimmed V and J ends, which lost 6 bases and 4 bases, there was a span of 12 bases. The CDR3 is 13 residues long. Germline V gives CDR1 MNHNS, CDR2 SASEGT. Here the CDR3 reads CASRPGQLTEAFF. Here the CDR3 DNA reads TGTGCCAGCAGGCCCGGACAGCTCACTGAAGCTTTCTTT.

V usage is TRBV2 and J usage is TRBJ2-7, with TRBD2 identical over 10 bases. V lost 2 bases, J lost 3 bases, and 4 bases stayed unmatched. The CDR3 covers 15 residues. Germline values: CDR1 SNHLY, CDR2 FYNNEI. CDR3 bases: TGTGCCAGCAGTGAACTGGCTAGCGGGAGCTACGAGCAGTACTTC. The encoded protein is CASSELASGSYEQYF.

The chain couples TRBV2 to TRBJ2-2, with D uncertain. Germline V gene lookup returns CDR1 SNHLY and CDR2 FYNNEI. The CDR3 extends over 13 amino acids. Trimming removed 3 bases from V and 0 bases from J, with 2 bases in between. The CDR3 sequence is CASSDPNTGELFF. CDR3 nucleotide sequence: TGTGCCAGCAGTGACCCGAACACCGGGGAGCTGTTTTTT.